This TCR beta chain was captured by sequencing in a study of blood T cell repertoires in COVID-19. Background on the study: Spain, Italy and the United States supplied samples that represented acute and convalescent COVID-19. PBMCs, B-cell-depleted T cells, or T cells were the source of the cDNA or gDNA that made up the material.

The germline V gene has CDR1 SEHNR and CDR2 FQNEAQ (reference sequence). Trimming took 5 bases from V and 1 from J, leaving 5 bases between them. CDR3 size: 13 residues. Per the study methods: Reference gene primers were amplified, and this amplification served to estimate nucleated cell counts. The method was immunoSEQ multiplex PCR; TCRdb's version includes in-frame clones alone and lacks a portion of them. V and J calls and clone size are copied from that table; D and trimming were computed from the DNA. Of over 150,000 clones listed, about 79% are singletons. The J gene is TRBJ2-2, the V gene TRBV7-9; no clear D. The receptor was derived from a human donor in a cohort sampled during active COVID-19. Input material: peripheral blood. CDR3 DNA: TGTGCCAGCAGCCTCCTGAACACCGGGGAGCTGTTTTTT. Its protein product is CASSLLNTGELFF.